This TCR beta chain was observed in a study of T cell responses to AZD1222 COVID-19 vaccine. About this clone: Antigen unknown.

Germline V CDR1 and CDR2: MDHEN, SYDVKM. This CDR3 is 15 amino acids long. Trimming pared 2 bases from V and 5 bases from J, leaving 15 bases between. Data came from immunoSEQ multiplex PCR; TCRdb stores just in-frame clones and leaves some out. In the table there are some 280,000 clones, 94% of which are singletons. General study findings and limits: All repertoire sampling was performed exclusively after the peak T cell response. In a largely white British group with more females than males, clonal diversity was possibly underestimated.

J is TRBJ2-5 and V is TRBV28; D may be TRBD1 (6 bases). The sequence was obtained from an adult who received the AZD1222 COVID-19 vaccine. Sequencing used peripheral blood, obtained 28 days after the second AZD1222 dose. The CDR3 sequence is CASSLGVGASETQYF. The CDR3 nucleotides read TGTGCCAGCAGTTTAGGGGTGGGGGCTAGCGAGACCCAGTACTTC.